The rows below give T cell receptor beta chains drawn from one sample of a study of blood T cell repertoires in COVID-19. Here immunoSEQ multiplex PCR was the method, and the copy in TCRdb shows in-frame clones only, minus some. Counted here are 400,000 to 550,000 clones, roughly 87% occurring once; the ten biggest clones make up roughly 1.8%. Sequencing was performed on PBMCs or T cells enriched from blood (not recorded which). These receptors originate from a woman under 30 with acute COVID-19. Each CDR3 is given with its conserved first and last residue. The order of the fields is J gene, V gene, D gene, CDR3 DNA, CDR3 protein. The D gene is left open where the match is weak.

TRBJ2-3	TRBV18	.	TGTGCCAGCTCACCAGTAGACAGGATCACAGATACGCAGTATTTT	CASSPVDRITDTQYF
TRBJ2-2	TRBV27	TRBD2	TGTGCCAGCAGTTTGTTGGGAACGGGAGGTACGTCCGGGGAGCTGTTTTTT	CASSLLGTGGTSGELFF
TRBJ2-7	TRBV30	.	TGTGCCTGGAGTGACGGAATAACGACTAGGGAGCAGTACTTC	CAWSDGITTREQYF
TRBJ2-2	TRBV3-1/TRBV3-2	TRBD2	TGTGCCAGCAGCCAAGAGCCCCTAGCGGGGGGGCCTAGCACCGGGGAGCTGTTTTTT	CASSQEPLAGGPSTGELFF
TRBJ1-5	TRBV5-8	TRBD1	TGTGCCAGCAGTTCGACAGGGCGCAACAATCAGCCCCAGCATTTT	CASSSTGRNNQPQHF
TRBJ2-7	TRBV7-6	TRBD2	TGTGCCAGCAGCTTATTAGCGGGAATGACCTACGAGCAGTACTTC	CASSLLAGMTYEQYF
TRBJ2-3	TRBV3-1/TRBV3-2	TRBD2	TGTGCCAGCAGCGAAACTAGCGGCCTTCAGTATTTT	CASSETSGLQYF
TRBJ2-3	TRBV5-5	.	TGTGCCAGCAGCTACAAATCGGGGGTTACAGATACGCAGTATTTT	CASSYKSGVTDTQYF
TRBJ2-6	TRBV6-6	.	TGTGCCAGCGCTAACATAGGGGGCTCTGGGGCCAACGTCCTGACTTTC	CASANIGGSGANVLTF
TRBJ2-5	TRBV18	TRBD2	TGTGCCAGCTCCGCCCCTAGCGGGGGGGAGACCCAGTACTTC	CASSAPSGGETQYF